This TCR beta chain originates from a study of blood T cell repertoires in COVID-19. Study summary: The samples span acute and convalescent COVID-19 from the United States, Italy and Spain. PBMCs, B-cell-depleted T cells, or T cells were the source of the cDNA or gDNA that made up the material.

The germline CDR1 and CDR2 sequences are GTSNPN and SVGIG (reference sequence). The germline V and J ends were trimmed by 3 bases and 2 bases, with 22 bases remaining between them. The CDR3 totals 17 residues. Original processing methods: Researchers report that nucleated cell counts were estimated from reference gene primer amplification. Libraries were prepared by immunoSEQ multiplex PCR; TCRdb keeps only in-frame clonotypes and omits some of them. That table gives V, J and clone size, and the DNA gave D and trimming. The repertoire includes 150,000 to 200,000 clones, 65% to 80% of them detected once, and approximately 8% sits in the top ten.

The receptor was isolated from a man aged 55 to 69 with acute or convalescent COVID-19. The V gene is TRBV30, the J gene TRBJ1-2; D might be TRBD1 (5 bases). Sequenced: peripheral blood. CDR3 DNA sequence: TGTGCCTGGAGGATCGGGGGTCCAACTCAACTAAACTATGGCTACACCTTC. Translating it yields CAWRIGGPTQLNYGYTF.